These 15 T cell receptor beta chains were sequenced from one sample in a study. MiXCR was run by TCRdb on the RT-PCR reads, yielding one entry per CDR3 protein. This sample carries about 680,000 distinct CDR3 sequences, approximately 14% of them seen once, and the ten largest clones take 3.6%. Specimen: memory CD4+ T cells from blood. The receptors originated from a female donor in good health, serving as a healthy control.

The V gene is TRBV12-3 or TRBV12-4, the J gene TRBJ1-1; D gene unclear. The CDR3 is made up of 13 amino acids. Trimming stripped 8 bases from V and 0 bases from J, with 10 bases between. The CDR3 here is CASSNGVNTEAFF. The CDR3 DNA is TGTGCCAGCTCGAACGGGGTGAACACTGAAGCTTTCTTT.

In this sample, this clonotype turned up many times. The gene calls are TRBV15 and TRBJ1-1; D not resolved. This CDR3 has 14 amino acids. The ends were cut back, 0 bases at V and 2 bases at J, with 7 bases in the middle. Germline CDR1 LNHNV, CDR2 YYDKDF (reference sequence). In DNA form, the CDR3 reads TGTGCCACCAGCAGAGATCGTAGCAACACTGAAGCTTTCTTT. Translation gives CATSRDRSNTEAFF.

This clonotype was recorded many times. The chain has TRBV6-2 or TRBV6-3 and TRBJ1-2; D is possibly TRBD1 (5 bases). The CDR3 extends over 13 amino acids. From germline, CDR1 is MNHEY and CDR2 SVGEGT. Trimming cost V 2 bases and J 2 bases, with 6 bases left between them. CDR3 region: CASSYKGNYGYTF. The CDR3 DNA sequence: TGTGCCAGCAGTTACAAGGGGAACTATGGCTACACCTTC.

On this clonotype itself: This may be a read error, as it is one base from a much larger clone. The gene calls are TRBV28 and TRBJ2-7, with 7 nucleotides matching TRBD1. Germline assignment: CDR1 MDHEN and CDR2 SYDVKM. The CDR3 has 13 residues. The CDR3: CASTGTGVSREHF. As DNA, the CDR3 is TGTGCCAGCACGGGCACAGGGGTAAGTAGGGAGCACTTC.

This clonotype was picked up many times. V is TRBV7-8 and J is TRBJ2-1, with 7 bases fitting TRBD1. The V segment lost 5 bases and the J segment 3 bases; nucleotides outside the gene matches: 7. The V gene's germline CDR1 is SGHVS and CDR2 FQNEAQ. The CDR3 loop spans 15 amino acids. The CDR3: CASSPGTAYYNEQFF. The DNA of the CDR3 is TGTGCCAGCAGCCCCGGGACAGCGTACTACAATGAGCAGTTCTTC.

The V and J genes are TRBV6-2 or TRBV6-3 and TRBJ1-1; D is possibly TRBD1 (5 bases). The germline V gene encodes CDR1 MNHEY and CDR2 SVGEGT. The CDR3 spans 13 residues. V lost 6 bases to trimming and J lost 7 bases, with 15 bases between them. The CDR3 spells CASRDTLPSEAFF. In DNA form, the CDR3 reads TGTGCCAGCAGGGACACCCTACCCAGTGAAGCTTTCTTT.

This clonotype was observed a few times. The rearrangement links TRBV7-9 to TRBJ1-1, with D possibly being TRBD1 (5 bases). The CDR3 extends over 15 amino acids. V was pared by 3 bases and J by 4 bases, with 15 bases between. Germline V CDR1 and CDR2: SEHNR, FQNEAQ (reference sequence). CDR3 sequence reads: CASSFTGGLATEAFF. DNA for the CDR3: TGTGCCAGCAGCTTTACAGGCGGATTGGCCACTGAAGCTTTCTTT.

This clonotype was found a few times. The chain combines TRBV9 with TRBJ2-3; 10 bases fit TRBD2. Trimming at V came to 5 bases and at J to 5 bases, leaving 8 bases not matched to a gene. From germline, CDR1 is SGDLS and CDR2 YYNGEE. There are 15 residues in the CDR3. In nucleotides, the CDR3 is TGTGCCAGCAGTCCTAGCGGGAGTGAGGTAGATACGCAGTATTTT. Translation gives CASSPSGSEVDTQYF.

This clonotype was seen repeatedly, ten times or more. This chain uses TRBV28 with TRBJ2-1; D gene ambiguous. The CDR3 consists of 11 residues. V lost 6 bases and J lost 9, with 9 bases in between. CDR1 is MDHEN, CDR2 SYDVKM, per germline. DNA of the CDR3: TGTGCCAGCAGCCTCCGGCGTGAGCAGTTCTTC. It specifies CASSLRREQFF.

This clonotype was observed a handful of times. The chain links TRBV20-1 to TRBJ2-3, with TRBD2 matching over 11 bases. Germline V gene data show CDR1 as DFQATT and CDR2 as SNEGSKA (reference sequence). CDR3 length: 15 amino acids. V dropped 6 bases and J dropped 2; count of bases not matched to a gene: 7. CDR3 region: CSAWTSGRPTDTQYF. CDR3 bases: TGCAGTGCCTGGACTAGCGGGCGCCCCACAGATACGCAGTATTTT.

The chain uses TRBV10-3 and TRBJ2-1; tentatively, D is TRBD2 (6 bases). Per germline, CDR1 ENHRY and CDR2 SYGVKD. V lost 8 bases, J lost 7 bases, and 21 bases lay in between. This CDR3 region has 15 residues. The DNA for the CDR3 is TGTGCCATCCACCCAGAGGGGACCGCGGGGAATGAGCAGTTCTTC. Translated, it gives CAIHPEGTAGNEQFF.

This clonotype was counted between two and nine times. CDR3 bases: TGCGCCAGCAGTCCGGACAGGGGGCAAGATGGGCGCACTGAAGCTTTCTTT. Translation gives CASSPDRGQDGRTEAFF. This rearrangement joins TRBV5-1 to TRBJ1-1, with 11 bases lining up with TRBD1. The germline CDR1 and CDR2 sequences are SGHRS and YFSETQ. The CDR3 runs 17 residues. After removal of 5 bases from V and 4 bases from J, the junction contained 13 bases not matched to a gene.

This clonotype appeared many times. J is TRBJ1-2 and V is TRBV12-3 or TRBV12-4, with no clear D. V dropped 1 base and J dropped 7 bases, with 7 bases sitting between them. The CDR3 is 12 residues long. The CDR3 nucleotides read TGTGCCAGCAGTTTAGGGTCCGCTGGCTACACCTTC. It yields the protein CASSLGSAGYTF.

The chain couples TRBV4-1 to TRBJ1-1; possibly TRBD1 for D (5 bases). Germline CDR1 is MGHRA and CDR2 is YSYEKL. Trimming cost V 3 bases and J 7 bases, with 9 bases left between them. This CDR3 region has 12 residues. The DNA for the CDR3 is TGCGCCAGCAGCCAGGTGGGGGTTGAAGCTTTCTTT. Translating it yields CASSQVGVEAFF.

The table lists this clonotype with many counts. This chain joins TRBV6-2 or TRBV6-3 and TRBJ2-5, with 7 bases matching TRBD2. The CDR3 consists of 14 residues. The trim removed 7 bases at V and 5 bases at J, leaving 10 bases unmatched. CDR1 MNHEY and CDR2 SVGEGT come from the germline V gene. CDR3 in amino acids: CASTWTPTSETQYF. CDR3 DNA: TGTGCCAGCACTTGGACCCCGACTAGCGAGACCCAGTACTTC.